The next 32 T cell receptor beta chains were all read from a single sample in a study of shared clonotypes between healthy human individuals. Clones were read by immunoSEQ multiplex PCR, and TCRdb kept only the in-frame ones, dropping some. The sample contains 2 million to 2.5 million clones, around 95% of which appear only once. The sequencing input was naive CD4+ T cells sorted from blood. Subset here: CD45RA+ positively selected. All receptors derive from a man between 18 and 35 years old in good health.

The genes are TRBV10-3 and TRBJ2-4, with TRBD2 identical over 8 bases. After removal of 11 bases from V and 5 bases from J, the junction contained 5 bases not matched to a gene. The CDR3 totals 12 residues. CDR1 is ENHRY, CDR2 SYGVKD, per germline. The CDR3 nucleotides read TGTGCCGTGGGACTAGAGGAAAACATTCAGTACTTC. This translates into CAVGLEENIQYF.

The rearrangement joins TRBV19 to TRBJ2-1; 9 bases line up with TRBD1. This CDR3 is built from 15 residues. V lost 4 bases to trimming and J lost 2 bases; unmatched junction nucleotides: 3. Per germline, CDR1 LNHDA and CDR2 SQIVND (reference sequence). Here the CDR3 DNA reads TGTGCCAGTAGTAACCGGGACAGGGCCTACAATGAGCAGTTCTTC. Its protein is CASSNRDRAYNEQFF.

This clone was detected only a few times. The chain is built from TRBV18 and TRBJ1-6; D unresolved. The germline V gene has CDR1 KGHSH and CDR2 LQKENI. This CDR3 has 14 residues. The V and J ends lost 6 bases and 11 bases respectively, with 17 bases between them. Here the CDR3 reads CASSLEKSTTPLHF. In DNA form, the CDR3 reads TGTGCCAGCTCCCTGGAAAAGTCCACGACACCCCTCCACTTT.

CDR3 sequence: CASSDPDRGKTQYF. In nucleotides, the CDR3 is TGTGCCAGCAGTGACCCGGACAGGGGAAAGACCCAGTACTTC. V usage is TRBV6-6 and J usage is TRBJ2-5; 9 nucleotides match TRBD1. CDR1 and CDR2 from the germline V gene are MNHNY and SVGAGI (reference sequence). V lost 5 bases and J lost 6; bases outside the gene matches: 7. The CDR3 length is 14 residues.

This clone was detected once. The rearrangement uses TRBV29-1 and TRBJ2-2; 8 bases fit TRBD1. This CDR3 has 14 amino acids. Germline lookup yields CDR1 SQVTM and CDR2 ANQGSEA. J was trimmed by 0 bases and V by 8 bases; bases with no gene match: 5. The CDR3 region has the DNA TGCAGCCTTCGGACAGGGTCGAACACCGGGGAGCTGTTTTTT. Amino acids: CSLRTGSNTGELFF.

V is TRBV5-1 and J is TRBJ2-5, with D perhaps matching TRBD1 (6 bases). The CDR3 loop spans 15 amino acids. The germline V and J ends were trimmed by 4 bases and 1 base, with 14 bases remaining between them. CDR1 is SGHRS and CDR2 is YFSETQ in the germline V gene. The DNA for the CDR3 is TGCGCCAGCAGCCCTTTTACAGGGTCCCAAGAGACCCAGTACTTC. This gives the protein CASSPFTGSQETQYF. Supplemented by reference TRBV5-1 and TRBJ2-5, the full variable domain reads KAGVTQTPRYLIKTRGQQVTLSCSPISGHRSVSWYQQTPGQGLQFLFEYFSETQRNKGNFPGRFSGRQFSNSRSEMNVSTLELGDSALYLCASSPFTGSQETQYFGPGTRLLVL.

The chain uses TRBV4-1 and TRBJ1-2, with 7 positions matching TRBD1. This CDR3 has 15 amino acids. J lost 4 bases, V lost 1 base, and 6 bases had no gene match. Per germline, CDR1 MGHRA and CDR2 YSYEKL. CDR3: CASSQGIGQAYGYTF. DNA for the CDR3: TGCGCCAGCAGCCAAGGAATTGGACAGGCCTATGGCTACACCTTC.

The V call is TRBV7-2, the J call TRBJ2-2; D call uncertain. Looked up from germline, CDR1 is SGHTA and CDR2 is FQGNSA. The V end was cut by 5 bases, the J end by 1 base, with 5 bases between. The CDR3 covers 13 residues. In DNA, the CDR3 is TGTGCCAGCAGCCCTGGGAACACCGGGGAGCTGTTTTTT. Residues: CASSPGNTGELFF.

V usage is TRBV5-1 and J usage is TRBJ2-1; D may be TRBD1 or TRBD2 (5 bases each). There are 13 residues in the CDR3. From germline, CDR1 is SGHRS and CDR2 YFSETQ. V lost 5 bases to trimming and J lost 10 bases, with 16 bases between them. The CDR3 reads CASRVGAEGEQFF. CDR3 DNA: TGCGCCAGCAGGGTAGGCGCAGAGGGGGAGCAGTTCTTC.

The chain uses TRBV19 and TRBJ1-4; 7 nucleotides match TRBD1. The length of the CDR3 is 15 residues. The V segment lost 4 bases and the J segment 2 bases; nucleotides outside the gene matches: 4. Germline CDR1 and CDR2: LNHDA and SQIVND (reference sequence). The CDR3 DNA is TGTGCCAGTAGTACGCAGGGGGTCACTAATGAAAAACTGTTTTTT. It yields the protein CASSTQGVTNEKLFF.

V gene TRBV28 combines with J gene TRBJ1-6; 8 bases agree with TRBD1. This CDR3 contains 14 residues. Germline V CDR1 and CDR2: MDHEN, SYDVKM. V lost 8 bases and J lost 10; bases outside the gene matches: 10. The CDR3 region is CASGGTGGASPLHF. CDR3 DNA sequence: TGTGCCAGCGGGGGTACAGGGGGAGCGTCACCCCTCCACTTT.

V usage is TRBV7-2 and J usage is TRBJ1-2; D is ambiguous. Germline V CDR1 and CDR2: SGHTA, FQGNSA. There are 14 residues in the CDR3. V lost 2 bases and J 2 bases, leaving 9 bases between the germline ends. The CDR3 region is CASSLNDANYGYTF. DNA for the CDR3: TGTGCCAGCAGCTTAAATGACGCCAACTATGGCTACACCTTC.

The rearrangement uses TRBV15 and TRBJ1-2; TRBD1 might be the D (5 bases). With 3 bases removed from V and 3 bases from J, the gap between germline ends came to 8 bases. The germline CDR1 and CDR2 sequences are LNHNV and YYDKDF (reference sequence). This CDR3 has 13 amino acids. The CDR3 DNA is TGTGCCACCAGCAGGGGGGTCGACTATGGCTACACCTTC. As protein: CATSRGVDYGYTF.

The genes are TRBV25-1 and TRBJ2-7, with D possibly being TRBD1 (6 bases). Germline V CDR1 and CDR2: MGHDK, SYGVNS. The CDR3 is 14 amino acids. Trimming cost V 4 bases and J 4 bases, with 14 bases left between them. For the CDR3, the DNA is TGTGCCAGCAGTGTTTATGGGGGCTCTTACGAGCAGTACTTC. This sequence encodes CASSVYGGSYEQYF.

In nucleotides, the CDR3 is TGTGCCTGGGCAATACCCGGACGGTCGGCCGGGGAGCTGTTTTTT. It codes for CAWAIPGRSAGELFF. The rearrangement uses TRBV30 and TRBJ2-2; D unresolved. CDR3 size: 15 residues. Germline CDR1 GTSNPN, CDR2 SVGIG (reference sequence). Trimming left V 5 bases short and J 6 bases short, with 19 bases between.

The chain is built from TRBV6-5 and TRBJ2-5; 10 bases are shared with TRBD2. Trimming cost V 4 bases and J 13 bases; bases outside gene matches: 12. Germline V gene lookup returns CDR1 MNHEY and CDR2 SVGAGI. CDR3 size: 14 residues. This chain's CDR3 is CASSFSSGSGQPYF. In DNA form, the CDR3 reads TGTGCCAGCAGTTTCTCTAGCGGGAGCGGCCAGCCGTACTTC.

DNA for the CDR3: TGTGCCAGCAGCTCCGCCCCCGACAGGAACTCCTACGAGCAGTACTTC. It codes for CASSSAPDRNSYEQYF. The chain is built from TRBV7-2 and TRBJ2-7, with a possible D match to TRBD1 (6 bases). The CDR3 loop spans 16 amino acids. Germline V CDR1 and CDR2: SGHTA, FQGNSA. Trimming removed 4 bases at V and 0 bases at J, with 16 bases between.

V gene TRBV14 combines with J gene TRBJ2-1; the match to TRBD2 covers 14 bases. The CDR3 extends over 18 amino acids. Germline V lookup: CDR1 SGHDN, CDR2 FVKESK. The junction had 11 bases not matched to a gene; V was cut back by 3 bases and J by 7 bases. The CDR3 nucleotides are TGTGCCAGCAGCCACCTGGGGACGGGACTAGCGGGAGTTAATGAGCAGTTCTTC. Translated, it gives CASSHLGTGLAGVNEQFF.

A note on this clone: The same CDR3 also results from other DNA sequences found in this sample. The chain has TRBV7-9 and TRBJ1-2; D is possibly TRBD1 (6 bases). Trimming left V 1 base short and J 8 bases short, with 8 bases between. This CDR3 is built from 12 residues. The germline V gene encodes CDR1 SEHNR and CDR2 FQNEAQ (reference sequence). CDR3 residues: CASSLEQGGYTF. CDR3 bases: TGTGCCAGCAGCTTAGAACAGGGCGGCTACACCTTC. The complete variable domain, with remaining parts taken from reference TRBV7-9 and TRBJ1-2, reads DTGVSQNPRHKITKRGQNVTFRCDPISEHNRLYWYRQTLGQGPEFLTYFQNEAQLEKSRLLSDRFSAERPKGSFSTLEIQRTEQGDSAMYLCASSLEQGGYTFGSGTRLTVV.

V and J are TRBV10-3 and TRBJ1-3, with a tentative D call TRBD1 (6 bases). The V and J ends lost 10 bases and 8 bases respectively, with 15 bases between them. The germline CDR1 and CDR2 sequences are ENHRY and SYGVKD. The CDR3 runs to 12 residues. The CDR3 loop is CATRTGTDTIYF. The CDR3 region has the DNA TGTGCCACCAGAACAGGGACGGACACCATATATTTT.

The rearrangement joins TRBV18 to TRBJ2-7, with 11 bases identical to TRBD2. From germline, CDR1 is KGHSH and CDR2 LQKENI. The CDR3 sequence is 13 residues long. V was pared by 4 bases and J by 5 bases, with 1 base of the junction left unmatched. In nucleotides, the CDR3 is TGTGCCAGCTCACTAGCGGGGGGGAACGAGCAGTACTTC. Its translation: CASSLAGGNEQYF.

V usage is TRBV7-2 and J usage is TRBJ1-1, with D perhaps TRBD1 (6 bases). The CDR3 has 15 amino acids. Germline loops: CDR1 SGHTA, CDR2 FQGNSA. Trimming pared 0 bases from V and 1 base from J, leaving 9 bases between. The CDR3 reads CASSLAEGGNTEAFF. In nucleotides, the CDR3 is TGTGCCAGCAGCTTAGCGGAGGGGGGGAACACTGAAGCTTTCTTT.

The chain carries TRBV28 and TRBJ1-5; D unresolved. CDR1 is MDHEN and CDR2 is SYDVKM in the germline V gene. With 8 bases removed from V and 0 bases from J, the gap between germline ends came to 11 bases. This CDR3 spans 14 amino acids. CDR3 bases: TGTGCCAGCTCGGGGTCTTATAGCAATCAGCCCCAGCATTTT. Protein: CASSGSYSNQPQHF.

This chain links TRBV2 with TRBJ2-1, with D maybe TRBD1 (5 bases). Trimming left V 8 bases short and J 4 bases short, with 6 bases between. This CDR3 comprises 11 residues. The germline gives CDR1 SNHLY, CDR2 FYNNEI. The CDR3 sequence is CASGAYNEQFF. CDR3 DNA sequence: TGTGCCAGCGGGGCTTACAATGAGCAGTTCTTC.

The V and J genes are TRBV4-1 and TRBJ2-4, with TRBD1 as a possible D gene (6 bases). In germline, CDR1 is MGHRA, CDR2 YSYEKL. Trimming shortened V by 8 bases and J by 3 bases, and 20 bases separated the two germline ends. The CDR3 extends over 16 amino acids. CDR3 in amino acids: CASRLETGSSKNIQYF. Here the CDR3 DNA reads TGCGCCAGCCGCCTGGAAACAGGGTCGAGCAAAAACATTCAGTACTTC.

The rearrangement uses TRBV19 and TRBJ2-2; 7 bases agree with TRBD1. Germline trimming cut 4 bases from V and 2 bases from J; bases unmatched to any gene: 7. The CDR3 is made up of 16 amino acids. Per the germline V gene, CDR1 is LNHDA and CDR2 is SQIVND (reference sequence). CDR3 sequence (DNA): TGTGCCAGTAGTAAACCGGGACAGATAAACACCGGGGAGCTGTTTTTT. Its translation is CASSKPGQINTGELFF. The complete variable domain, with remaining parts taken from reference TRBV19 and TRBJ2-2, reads DGGITQSPKYLFRKEGQNVTLSCEQNLNHDAMYWYRQDPGQGLRLIYYSQIVNDFQKGDIAEGYSVSREKKESFPLTVTSAQKNPTAFYLCASSKPGQINTGELFFGEGSRLTVL.

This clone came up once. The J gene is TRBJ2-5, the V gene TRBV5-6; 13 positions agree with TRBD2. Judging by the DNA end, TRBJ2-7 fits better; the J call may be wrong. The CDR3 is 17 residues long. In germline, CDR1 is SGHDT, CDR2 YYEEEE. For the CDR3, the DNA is TGTGCCAGCAGAACAGGAGGACTAGCGGGAGCGGCTGGCGAGCAGTACTTC. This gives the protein CASRTGGLAGAAGEQYF.

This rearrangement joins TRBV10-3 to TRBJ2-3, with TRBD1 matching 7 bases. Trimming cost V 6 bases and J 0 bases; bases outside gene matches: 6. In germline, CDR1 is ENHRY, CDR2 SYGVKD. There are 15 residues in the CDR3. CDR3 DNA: TGTGCCATCAGCTCGGGACAGACCAGCACAGATACGCAGTATTTT. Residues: CAISSGQTSTDTQYF.

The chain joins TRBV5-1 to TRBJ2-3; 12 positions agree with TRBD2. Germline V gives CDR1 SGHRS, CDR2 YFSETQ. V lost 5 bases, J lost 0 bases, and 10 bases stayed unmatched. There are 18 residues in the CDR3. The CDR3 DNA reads TGCGCCAGCAGGAAGACTAGCGGGGGCCGACGTAGCACAGATACGCAGTATTTT. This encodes CASRKTSGGRRSTDTQYF.

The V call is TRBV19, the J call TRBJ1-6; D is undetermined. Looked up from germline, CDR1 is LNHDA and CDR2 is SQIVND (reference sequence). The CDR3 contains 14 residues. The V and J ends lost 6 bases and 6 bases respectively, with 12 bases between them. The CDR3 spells CASSPREPNSPLHF. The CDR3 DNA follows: TGTGCCAGTAGCCCCCGGGAGCCTAATTCACCCCTCCACTTT. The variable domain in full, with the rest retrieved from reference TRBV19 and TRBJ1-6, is DGGITQSPKYLFRKEGQNVTLSCEQNLNHDAMYWYRQDPGQGLRLIYYSQIVNDFQKGDIAEGYSVSREKKESFPLTVTSAQKNPTAFYLCASSPREPNSPLHFGNGTRLTVT.

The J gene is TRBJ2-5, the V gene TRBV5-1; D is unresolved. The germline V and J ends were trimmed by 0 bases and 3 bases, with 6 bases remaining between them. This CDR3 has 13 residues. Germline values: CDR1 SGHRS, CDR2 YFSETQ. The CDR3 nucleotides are TGCGCCAGCAGCTTGGACCGAAAAGAGACCCAGTACTTC. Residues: CASSLDRKETQYF.

The CDR3 sequence is CASSLEGEGNSPLHF. In nucleotides, the CDR3 is TGCGCCAGCAGCTTAGAGGGCGAGGGAAATTCACCCCTCCACTTT. The V call is TRBV5-1, the J call TRBJ1-6; D gene uncertain. V was trimmed by 2 bases and J by 7 bases, leaving 13 bases between them. The CDR3 sequence is 15 residues long. Germline-derived CDR1 and CDR2 are SGHRS and YFSETQ.